This record concerns one T cell receptor beta chain sequence. These data belong to a study of blood T cells in healthy people across ages. The authors ran a second PCR of roughly 6 to 12 cycles using a sample-barcoded 5' primer and a J-beta primer mix. TCRdb used MiXCR to reprocess the 5' RACE reads, holding one entry per CDR3 protein. This table has about 800,000 distinct CDR3 sequences, about three fifths appearing once. The sample consisted of blood. The receptor was derived from a man aged 30 to 39 in good health.

The CDR3: CASSLVFGGGQETQYF. Here the CDR3 DNA reads TGTGCCAGCAGCTTAGTCTTCGGGGGGGGGCAAGAGACCCAGTACTTC. The chain employs TRBV7-2 and TRBJ2-5, with 8 nucleotides matching TRBD2. The CDR3 sequence is 16 residues long. Trimming cost V 1 base and J 2 bases; bases outside gene matches: 6. CDR1 and CDR2 (germline): SGHTA, FQGNSA.